This T cell receptor (beta chain) emerged from a study of T cell responses to AZD1222 COVID-19 vaccine. The protocol was immunoSEQ multiplex PCR, while the TCRdb copy is restricted to in-frame clones and leaves out a portion. The sample includes some 75,000 clones, 88% of them seen just once. As for this clone: Its target is not known.

Points from the study as a whole: Unmutated variant regions are reportedly the target of nearly half of TCRs that are spike-specific. Donors were chiefly white British, with a greater number of females, and clonal diversity was perhaps underestimated.

Trimming cost V 0 bases and J 5 bases, with 15 bases left between them. The CDR3 consists of 16 residues. Germline values: CDR1 ENHRY, CDR2 SYGVKD. The origin of this receptor is an adult in good health. This specimen consisted of peripheral blood, obtained on day 0 of AZD1222 vaccination. The chain combines TRBV10-3 with TRBJ2-3; TRBD2 might be the D (6 bases). This CDR3 reads CAISESVTSPRDTQYF. The CDR3 DNA sequence: TGTGCCATCAGTGAGTCAGTGACTAGTCCCAGAGATACGCAGTATTTT.